The 23 T cell receptor beta chains listed next were all sequenced from one sample in a study of response to subunit inactivated influenza vaccine. TCRdb re-called the RT-PCR reads with MiXCR, one entry per CDR3 protein. The sample includes approximately 310,000 distinct CDR3 sequences, around a fifth of them seen just once. Specimen: PBMCs from blood, collected 21 months after vaccination. Receptors were obtained from a man between 45 and 75 years old who received an inactivated influenza vaccine.

This clonotype has more than one count but fewer than ten. The rearrangement uses TRBV3-1 and TRBJ2-5; D is perhaps TRBD1 (6 bases). Looked up from germline, CDR1 is LGHDT and CDR2 is YNNKEL (reference sequence). The V end lost 5 bases, the J end lost 2 bases, and 15 bases lay between the germline ends. This CDR3 contains 15 residues. CDR3 nucleotide sequence: TGTGCCAGCAGCTCAAGTGGGGGCCCACAAGAGACCCAGTACTTC. Translation gives CASSSSGGPQETQYF.

This clonotype was seen only a few times. The genes are TRBV20-1 and TRBJ1-1; D is unclear. Germline CDR1 DFQATT, CDR2 SNEGSKA (reference sequence). V lost 6 bases to trimming and J lost 2 bases, with 13 bases between them. The CDR3 contains 13 residues. CDR3 sequence reads: CSADQSANTEAFF. In nucleotides, the CDR3 is TGCAGTGCCGATCAGTCTGCCAACACTGAAGCTTTCTTT.

J is TRBJ2-7 and V is TRBV6-2 or TRBV6-3; no reliable D call. Germline values: CDR1 MNHEY, CDR2 SVGEGT. Trimming removed 2 bases from V and 7 bases from J, with 6 bases in between. This CDR3 contains 11 residues. CDR3 nucleotides: TGTGCCAGCAGTTACGGCGCTGAGCAGTACTTC. Its protein is CASSYGAEQYF.

The rearrangement joins TRBV10-3 to TRBJ1-1; maybe TRBD1 (5 bases). Germline V lookup: CDR1 ENHRY, CDR2 SYGVKD. Trimming took 7 bases from V and 6 from J, leaving 18 bases between them. CDR3 length: 14 residues. The CDR3 DNA reads as TGTGCCATCAATCAGGGCGTAAACAACGCTGAAGCTTTCTTT. Its translation is CAINQGVNNAEAFF.

V is TRBV28 and J is TRBJ2-1, with 12 bases identical to TRBD2. Germline V gene data show CDR1 as MDHEN and CDR2 as SYDVKM. V was pared by 5 bases and J by 10 bases, with 21 bases of the junction left unmatched. The CDR3 loop spans 19 amino acids. The CDR3: CASSLRDRGGLAGFWEQFF. CDR3 bases: TGTGCCAGCAGTCTCCGGGACAGGGGAGGACTAGCGGGATTTTGGGAGCAGTTCTTC.

The J gene is TRBJ1-1, the V gene TRBV20-1; D gene ambiguous. CDR1 is DFQATT, CDR2 SNEGSKA, per germline (reference sequence). This CDR3 has 18 residues. Between the trimmed V and J ends, which lost 5 bases and 0 bases, there was a span of 25 bases. Written as DNA, the CDR3 is TGCAGTGCTCTGAGTCGAGTCTTCAATTATGGCATGAACACTGAAGCTTTCTTT. Protein: CSALSRVFNYGMNTEAFF.

The chain links TRBV5-4 to TRBJ2-7, with 10 bases matching TRBD2. The CDR3 is 15 residues long. V trimming: 1 base; J trimming: 5 bases; junction bases outside the gene matches: 6. Germline V gene data show CDR1 as SGHNT and CDR2 as YYREEE (reference sequence). The CDR3 is CASSLSLAGANEQYF. CDR3 DNA: TGTGCCAGCAGCTTGTCTCTAGCGGGAGCTAACGAGCAGTACTTC.

The chain combines TRBV12-3 or TRBV12-4 with TRBJ1-4; D remains ambiguous. This CDR3 has 18 residues. V was trimmed by 6 bases and J by 4 bases, leaving 24 bases between them. The CDR3 here is CASSPLPTHFTFNEKLFF. The CDR3 DNA follows: TGTGCCAGCAGCCCCCTGCCCACTCACTTTACATTTAATGAAAAACTGTTTTTT.

This clonotype was counted only a few times. The chain carries TRBV24-1 and TRBJ2-1, with TRBD2 matching 10 bases. Germline assignment: CDR1 KGHDR and CDR2 SFDVKD. This CDR3 comprises 14 residues. The V segment lost 7 bases and the J segment 8 bases; nucleotides outside the gene matches: 7. CDR3 nucleotide sequence: TGTGCCACCAGGGATAGCGGGAGGCAACATGAGCAGTTCTTC. It specifies CATRDSGRQHEQFF.

This rearrangement joins TRBV3-1 to TRBJ1-1; 7 nucleotides line up with TRBD1. Trimming took 3 bases from V and 6 from J; bases not matched to a gene: 7. The CDR3 consists of 14 residues. From germline, CDR1 is LGHDT and CDR2 YNNKEL (reference sequence). CDR3 in amino acids: CASSQRDSHPEAFF. CDR3 sequence (DNA): TGTGCCAGCAGCCAGCGGGACAGTCATCCTGAAGCTTTCTTT.

This clonotype was recorded a few times. The chain uses TRBV9 and TRBJ1-3; 8 bases fit TRBD1. V lost 0 bases, J lost 5 bases, and 13 bases stayed unmatched. Per germline, CDR1 SGDLS and CDR2 YYNGEE. CDR3 size: 18 residues. CDR3 coding DNA: TGTGCCAGCAGCGTAGGCGGAGTGGGACAGGAGACCCGAAACACCATATATTTT. Encoded protein: CASSVGGVGQETRNTIYF.

This clonotype was counted at least ten times. V and J are TRBV29-1 and TRBJ1-2; 8 bases align to TRBD1. J lost 4 bases, V lost 4 bases, and 8 bases had no gene match. The germline gives CDR1 SQVTM, CDR2 ANQGSEA. CDR3 length: 14 amino acids. The CDR3 loop is CSVAPGGWSYGYTF. CDR3 nucleotide sequence: TGCAGCGTTGCCCCAGGGGGCTGGAGCTATGGCTACACCTTC. The full variable domain, its missing parts supplied by reference TRBV29-1 and TRBJ1-2, is SAVISQKPSRDICQRGTSLTIQCQVDSQVTMMFWYRQQPGQSLTLIATANQGSEATYESGFVIDKFPISRPNLTFSTLTVSNMSPEDSSIYLCSVAPGGWSYGYTFGSGTRLTVV.

This chain uses TRBV20-1 with TRBJ2-6, with D maybe TRBD1 (5 bases). V was pared by 0 bases and J by 0 bases, with 15 bases between. The CDR3 is 18 residues long. Germline V lookup: CDR1 DFQATT, CDR2 SNEGSKA (reference sequence). In DNA, the CDR3 is TGCAGTGCTAGAGATGCAGGGTTGGGATCCTCTGGGGCCAACGTCCTGACTTTC. Translating gives CSARDAGLGSSGANVLTF.

The chain carries TRBV24-1 and TRBJ2-1, with 8 bases aligning to TRBD1. The CDR3 length is 15 residues. Germline CDR1 KGHDR, CDR2 SFDVKD. V was clipped by 2 bases and J by 7 bases; unmatched bases: 6. The chain's CDR3 is CATSDWRTGRNEQFF. In DNA, the CDR3 is TGTGCCACCAGTGATTGGAGGACAGGGAGGAATGAGCAGTTCTTC.

This chain joins TRBV10-2 and TRBJ1-1; TRBD1 aligns across 8 bases. The trim removed 8 bases at V and 6 bases at J, leaving 8 bases unmatched. Germline V gives CDR1 WSHSY, CDR2 SAAADI. This CDR3 spans 13 amino acids. Here the CDR3 DNA reads TGCGCCAGCGGTAGGCAGGGGGCCGCTGAAGCTTTCTTT. Protein sequence: CASGRQGAAEAFF.

The chain combines TRBV9 with TRBJ2-3; D remains unclear. Germline V CDR1 and CDR2: SGDLS, YYNGEE. The CDR3 has 14 residues. The germline V and J ends were trimmed by 4 bases and 3 bases, with 12 bases remaining between them. The CDR3, as DNA: TGTGCCAGCAGCCCCCAGGCCGAGACAGATACGCAGTATTTT. This encodes CASSPQAETDTQYF. The whole variable domain, filled in from reference TRBV9 and TRBJ2-3, reads DSGVTQTPKHLITATGQRVTLRCSPRSGDLSVYWYQQSLDQGLQFLIQYYNGEERAKGNILERFSAQQFPDLHSELNLSSLELGDSALYFCASSPQAETDTQYFGPGTRLTVL.

In its sample, this clonotype was seen a few times. The chain employs TRBV5-1 and TRBJ1-2; 9 bases match TRBD1. The CDR3 runs 14 residues. V gave up 0 bases and J gave up 4 bases; unmatched junction bases: 1. The germline V gene encodes CDR1 SGHRS and CDR2 YFSETQ. In nucleotides, the CDR3 is TGCGCCAGCAGCTTGGGACAGGGGGTCTATGGCTACACCTTC. It codes for CASSLGQGVYGYTF.

This clonotype was recorded a few times. This may stem from a read error, because a much larger clone lies one nucleotide away. The gene calls are TRBV7-2 and TRBJ1-1, with no clear D. The CDR3 covers 14 residues. Germline CDR1 is SGHTA and CDR2 is FQGNSA. For the CDR3, the DNA is TGTGCCAGCAGCCCACTTAACTCGAACACTGAAGTTTTCTTT. It encodes CASSPLNSNTEVFF.

With regard to this clonotype: Compared with germline, one end of the junction differs, possibly owing to a read error. The genes are TRBV10-3 and TRBJ1-1, with a weak D call TRBD1 (5 bases). CDR3 length: 13 amino acids. CDR1 and CDR2 (germline): ENHRY, SYGVKD. The CDR3 is CAINEGQNTEAFF. For the CDR3, the DNA is TGTGCCATCAATGAGGGGCAGAACACTGAAGCTTTCTTT.

Comments on this clonotype: The junction shows a germline mismatch at one end, possibly a read error. The chain uses TRBV7-9 and TRBJ2-1; the D is unclear. Germline CDR1 SEHNR, CDR2 FQNEAQ (reference sequence). The CDR3 loop spans 14 amino acids. The CDR3 loop reads CASSPPPTSNQQFF. The CDR3 DNA follows: TGTGCCAGCAGCCCCCCTCCGACGAGCAATCAGCAGTTCTTC.

This clonotype has only a few counts. J is TRBJ2-3 and V is TRBV7-3; D unresolved. The ends were cut back, 2 bases at V and 6 bases at J, with 9 bases in the middle. The CDR3 is made up of 13 amino acids. Germline assignment: CDR1 SGHTA and CDR2 FQGTGA. CDR3 coding DNA: TGTGCCAGCAGCTTACAGAGCAAGGATACGCAGTATTTT. Amino acids: CASSLQSKDTQYF.

This clonotype was detected a few times. This sequence joins TRBV4-2 and TRBJ2-7; 9 nucleotides agree with TRBD2. The CDR3 covers 15 residues. The junction had 1 base not matched to a gene; V was cut back by 0 bases and J by 1 base. Looked up from germline, CDR1 is LGHNA and CDR2 is YNFKEQ. The CDR3 is CASSQEAGGSYEQYF. Written as DNA, the CDR3 is TGTGCCAGCAGCCAAGAAGCGGGGGGTTCCTACGAGCAGTACTTC.

The rearrangement joins TRBV20-1 to TRBJ2-7; D possibly corresponds to TRBD2 (6 bases). The CDR3 runs to 13 residues. The ends were cut back, 6 bases at V and 4 bases at J, with 16 bases in the middle. Germline V gene sequence: CDR1 DFQATT, CDR2 SNEGSKA (reference sequence). CDR3 residues: CSAHGTRDYEQYF. The CDR3 DNA sequence: TGCAGTGCCCACGGGACTCGTGATTACGAGCAGTACTTC.